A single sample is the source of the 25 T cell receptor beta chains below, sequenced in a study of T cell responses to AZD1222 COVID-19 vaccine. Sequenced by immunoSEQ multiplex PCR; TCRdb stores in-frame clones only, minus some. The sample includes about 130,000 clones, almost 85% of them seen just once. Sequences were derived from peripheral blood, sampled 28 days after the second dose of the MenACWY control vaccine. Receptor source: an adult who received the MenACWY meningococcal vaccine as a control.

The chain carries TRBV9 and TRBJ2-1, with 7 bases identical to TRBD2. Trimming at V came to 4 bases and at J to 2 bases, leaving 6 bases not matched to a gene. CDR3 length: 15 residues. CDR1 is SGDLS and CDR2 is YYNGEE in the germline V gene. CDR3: CASSLRLAAYNEQFF. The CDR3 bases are TGTGCCAGCAGCCTCCGACTAGCCGCCTACAATGAGCAGTTCTTC. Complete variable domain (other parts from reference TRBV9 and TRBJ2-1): DSGVTQTPKHLITATGQRVTLRCSPRSGDLSVYWYQQSLDQGLQFLIQYYNGEERAKGNILERFSAQQFPDLHSELNLSSLELGDSALYFCASSLRLAAYNEQFFGPGTRLTVL.

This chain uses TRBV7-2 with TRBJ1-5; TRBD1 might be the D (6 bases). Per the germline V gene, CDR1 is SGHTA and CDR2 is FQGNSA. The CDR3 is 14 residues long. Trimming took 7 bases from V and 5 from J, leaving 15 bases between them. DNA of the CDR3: TGTGCCAGCAACAAACAGGGTAATCATCAGCCCCAGCATTTT. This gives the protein CASNKQGNHQPQHF.

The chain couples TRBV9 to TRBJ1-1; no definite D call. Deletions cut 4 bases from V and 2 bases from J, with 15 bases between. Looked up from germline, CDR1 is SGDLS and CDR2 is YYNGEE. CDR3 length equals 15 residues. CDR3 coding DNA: TGTGCCAGCAGCCTAAGTCGGCTTTCCAACACTGAAGCTTTCTTT. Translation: CASSLSRLSNTEAFF. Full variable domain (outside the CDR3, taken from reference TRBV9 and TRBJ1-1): DSGVTQTPKHLITATGQRVTLRCSPRSGDLSVYWYQQSLDQGLQFLIQYYNGEERAKGNILERFSAQQFPDLHSELNLSSLELGDSALYFCASSLSRLSNTEAFFGQGTRLTVV.

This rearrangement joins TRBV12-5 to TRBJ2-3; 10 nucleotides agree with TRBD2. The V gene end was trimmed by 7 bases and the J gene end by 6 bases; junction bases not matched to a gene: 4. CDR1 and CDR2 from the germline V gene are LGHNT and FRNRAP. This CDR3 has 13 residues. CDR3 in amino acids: CASAASGSDTQYF. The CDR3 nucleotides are TGTGCTAGTGCAGCTAGCGGGAGCGATACGCAGTATTTT.

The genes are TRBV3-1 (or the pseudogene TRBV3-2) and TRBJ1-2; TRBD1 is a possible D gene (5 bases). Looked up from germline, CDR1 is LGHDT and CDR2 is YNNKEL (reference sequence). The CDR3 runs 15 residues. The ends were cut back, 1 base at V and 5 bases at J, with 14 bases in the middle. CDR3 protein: CASSQVQGGGYGYTF. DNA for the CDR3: TGTGCCAGCAGCCAAGTCCAGGGAGGAGGGTATGGCTACACCTTC.

DNA for the CDR3: TGTGCCAGCACCCTAGGAGGGAGCAATCAGCCCCAGCATTTT. It specifies CASTLGGSNQPQHF. The V gene is TRBV28, the J gene TRBJ1-5; D uncertain. Germline V lookup: CDR1 MDHEN, CDR2 SYDVKM. This CDR3 is 14 amino acids long. V dropped 7 bases and J dropped 1 base, with 11 bases sitting between them.

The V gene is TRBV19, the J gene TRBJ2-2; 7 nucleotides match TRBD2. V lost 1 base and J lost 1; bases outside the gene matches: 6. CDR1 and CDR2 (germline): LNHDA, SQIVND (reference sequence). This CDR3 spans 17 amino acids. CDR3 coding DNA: TGTGCCAGTAGTATAGGAGGGAGGGGCCTGAACACCGGGGAGCTGTTTTTT. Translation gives CASSIGGRGLNTGELFF.

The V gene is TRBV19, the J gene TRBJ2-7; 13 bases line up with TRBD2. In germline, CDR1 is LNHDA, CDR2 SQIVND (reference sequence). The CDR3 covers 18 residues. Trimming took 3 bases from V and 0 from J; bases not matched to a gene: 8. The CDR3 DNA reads TGTGCCAGTAGTATGAGAGGACTAGCGGGGGACCCCTCCTACGAGCAGTACTTC. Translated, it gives CASSMRGLAGDPSYEQYF. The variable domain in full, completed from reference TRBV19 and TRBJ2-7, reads DGGITQSPKYLFRKEGQNVTLSCEQNLNHDAMYWYRQDPGQGLRLIYYSQIVNDFQKGDIAEGYSVSREKKESFPLTVTSAQKNPTAFYLCASSMRGLAGDPSYEQYFGPGTRLTVT.

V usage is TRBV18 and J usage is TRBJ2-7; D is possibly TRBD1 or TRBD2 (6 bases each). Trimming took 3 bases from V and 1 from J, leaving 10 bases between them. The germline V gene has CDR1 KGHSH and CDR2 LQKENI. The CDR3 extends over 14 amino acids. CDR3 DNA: TGTGCCAGCTCACCGGGAGGACAGTCCTACGAGCAGTACGTC. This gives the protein CASSPGGQSYEQYV.

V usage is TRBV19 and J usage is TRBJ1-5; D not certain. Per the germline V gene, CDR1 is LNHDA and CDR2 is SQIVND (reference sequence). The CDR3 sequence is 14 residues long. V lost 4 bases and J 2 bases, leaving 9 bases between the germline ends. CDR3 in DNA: TGTGCCAGTAGTACGCGAAGGGGCAATCAGCCCCAGCATTTT. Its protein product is CASSTRRGNQPQHF.

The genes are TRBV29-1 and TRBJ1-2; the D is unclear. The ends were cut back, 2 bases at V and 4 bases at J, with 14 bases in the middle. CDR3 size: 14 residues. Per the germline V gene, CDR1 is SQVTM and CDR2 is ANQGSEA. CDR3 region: CSVEFRQPSYGYTF. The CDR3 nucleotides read TGCAGCGTTGAATTCAGGCAGCCGAGCTATGGCTACACCTTC.

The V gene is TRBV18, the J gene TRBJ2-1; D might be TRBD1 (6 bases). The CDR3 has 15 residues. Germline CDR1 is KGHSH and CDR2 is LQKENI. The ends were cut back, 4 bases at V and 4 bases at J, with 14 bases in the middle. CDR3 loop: CASSRQQGRYNEQFF. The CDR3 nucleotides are TGTGCCAGCTCACGACAGCAGGGGCGATACAATGAGCAGTTCTTC. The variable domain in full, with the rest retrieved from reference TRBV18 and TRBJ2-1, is NAGVMQNPRHLVRRRGQEARLRCSPMKGHSHVYWYRQLPEEGLKFMVYLQKENIIDESGMPKERFSAEFPKEGPSILRIQQVVRGDSAAYFCASSRQQGRYNEQFFGPGTRLTVL.

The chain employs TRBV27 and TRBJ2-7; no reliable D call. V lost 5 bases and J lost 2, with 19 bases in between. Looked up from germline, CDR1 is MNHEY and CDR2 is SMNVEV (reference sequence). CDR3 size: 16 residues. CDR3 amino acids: CASSAITRMTAYEQYF. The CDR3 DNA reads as TGTGCCAGCAGTGCTATTACGCGGATGACTGCCTACGAGCAGTACTTC.

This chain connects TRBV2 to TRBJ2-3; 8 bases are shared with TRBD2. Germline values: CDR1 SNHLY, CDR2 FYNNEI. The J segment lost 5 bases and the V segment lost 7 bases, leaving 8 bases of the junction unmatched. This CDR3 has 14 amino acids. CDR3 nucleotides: TGTGCCAGCAAACATGTCGGGGGGGAAGATACGCAGTATTTT. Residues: CASKHVGGEDTQYF. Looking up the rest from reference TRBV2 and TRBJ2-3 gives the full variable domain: EPEVTQTPSHQVTQMGQEVILRCVPISNHLYFYWYRQILGQKVEFLVSFYNNEISEKSEIFDDQFSVERPDGSNFTLKIRSTKLEDSAMYFCASKHVGGEDTQYFGPGTRLTVL.

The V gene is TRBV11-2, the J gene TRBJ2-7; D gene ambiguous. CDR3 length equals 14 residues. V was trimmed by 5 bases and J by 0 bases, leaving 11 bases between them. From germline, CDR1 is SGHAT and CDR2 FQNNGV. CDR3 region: CASSPVAFSYEQYF. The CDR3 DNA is TGTGCCAGCAGCCCCGTGGCCTTCTCCTACGAGCAGTACTTC. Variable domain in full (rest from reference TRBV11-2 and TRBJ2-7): EAGVAQSPRYKIIEKRQSVAFWCNPISGHATLYWYQQILGQGPKLLIQFQNNGVVDDSQLPKDRFSAERLKGVDSTLKIQPAKLEDSAVYLCASSPVAFSYEQYFGPGTRLTVT.

DNA for the CDR3: TGCAGCGTTGAAAGCGGCAGTGGAAACACCATATATTTT. This sequence encodes CSVESGSGNTIYF. This chain links TRBV29-1 with TRBJ1-3, with D hard to call. The germline V gene encodes CDR1 SQVTM and CDR2 ANQGSEA. There are 13 residues in the CDR3. V dropped 2 bases and J dropped 3 bases, with 8 bases sitting between them.

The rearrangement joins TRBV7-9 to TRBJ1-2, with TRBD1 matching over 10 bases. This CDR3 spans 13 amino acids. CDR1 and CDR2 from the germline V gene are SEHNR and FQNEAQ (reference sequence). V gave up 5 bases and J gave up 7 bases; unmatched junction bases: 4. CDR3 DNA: TGTGCCAGCAGCCAATGGACAGGGGGTGGCTACACCTTC. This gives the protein CASSQWTGGGYTF.

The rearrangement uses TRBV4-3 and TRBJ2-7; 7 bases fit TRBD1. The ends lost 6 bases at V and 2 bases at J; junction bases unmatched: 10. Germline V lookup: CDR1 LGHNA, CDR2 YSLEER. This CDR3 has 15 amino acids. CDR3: CASSPITGAPYEQYF. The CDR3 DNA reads TGCGCCAGCAGTCCTATAACAGGGGCCCCCTACGAGCAGTACTTC.

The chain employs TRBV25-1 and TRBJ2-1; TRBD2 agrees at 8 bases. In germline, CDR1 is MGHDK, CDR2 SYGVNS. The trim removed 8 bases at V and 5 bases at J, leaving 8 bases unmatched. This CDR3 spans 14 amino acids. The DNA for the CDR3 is TGTGCCAGCCGGTCGGCGGGGGGTGACAATGAGCAGTTCTTC. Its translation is CASRSAGGDNEQFF. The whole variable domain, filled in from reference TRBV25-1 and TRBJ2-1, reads EADIYQTPRYLVIGTGKKITLECSQTMGHDKMYWYQQDPGMELHLIHYSYGVNSTEKGDLSSESTVSRIRTEHFPLTLESARPSHTSQYLCASRSAGGDNEQFFGPGTRLTVL.

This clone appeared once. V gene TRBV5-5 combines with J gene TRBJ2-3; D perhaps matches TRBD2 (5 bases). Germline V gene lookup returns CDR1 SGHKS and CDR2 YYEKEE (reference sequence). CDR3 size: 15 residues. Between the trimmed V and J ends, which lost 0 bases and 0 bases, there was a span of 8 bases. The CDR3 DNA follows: TGTGCCAGCAGCTTGGAGGCGGGTAGCACAGATACGCAGTATTTT. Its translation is CASSLEAGSTDTQYF.

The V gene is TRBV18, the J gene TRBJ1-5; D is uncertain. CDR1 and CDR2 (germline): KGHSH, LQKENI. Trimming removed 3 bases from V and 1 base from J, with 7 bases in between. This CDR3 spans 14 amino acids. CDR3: CASSPSGSNQPQHF. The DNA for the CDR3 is TGTGCCAGCTCACCGTCCGGAAGCAATCAGCCCCAGCATTTT.

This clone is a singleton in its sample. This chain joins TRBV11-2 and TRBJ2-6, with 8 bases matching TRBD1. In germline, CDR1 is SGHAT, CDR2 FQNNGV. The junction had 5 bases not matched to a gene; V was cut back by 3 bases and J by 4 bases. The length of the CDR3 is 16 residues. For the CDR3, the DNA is TGTGCCAGCAGCTTGTCGACAGGGGCAGGGGCCAACGTCCTGACTTTC. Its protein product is CASSLSTGAGANVLTF.

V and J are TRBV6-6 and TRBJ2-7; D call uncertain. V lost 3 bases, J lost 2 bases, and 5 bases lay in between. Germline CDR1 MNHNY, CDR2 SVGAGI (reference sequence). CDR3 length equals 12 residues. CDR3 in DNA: TGTGCCAGCAGTTATCTCCCCTACGAGCAGTACTTC. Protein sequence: CASSYLPYEQYF.

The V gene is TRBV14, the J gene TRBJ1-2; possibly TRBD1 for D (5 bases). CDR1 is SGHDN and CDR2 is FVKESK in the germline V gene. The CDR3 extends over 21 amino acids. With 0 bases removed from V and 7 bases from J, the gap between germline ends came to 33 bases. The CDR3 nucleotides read TGTGCCAGCAGCCAAGATTTACGCGAGAGGGTGAGGAGGCAGGGAAAACGTGGCTACACCTTC. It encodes CASSQDLRERVRRQGKRGYTF.

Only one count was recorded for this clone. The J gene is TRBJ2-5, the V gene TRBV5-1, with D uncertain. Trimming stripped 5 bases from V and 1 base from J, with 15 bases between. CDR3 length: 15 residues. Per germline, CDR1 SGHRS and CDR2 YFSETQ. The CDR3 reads CASRYGRTFQETQYF. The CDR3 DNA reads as TGCGCCAGCAGATACGGACGTACGTTCCAAGAGACCCAGTACTTC.